This entry lists 27 T cell receptor beta chains sequenced from one sample in a study of TIL therapy for anti-PD-1-resistant metastatic lung cancer. Time point specified: pre-treatment sample, taken before nivolumab and TIL therapy. The tumor samples were excised metastases, mostly pleural nodules or supraclavicular lymph nodes. The libraries were made with immunoSEQ v3. Sequencing was performed with immunoSEQ multiplex PCR; in TCRdb, only in-frame clones are kept and a portion is missing. Here the sample spans about 100,000 clones, around three fifths being singletons. The input for sequencing was tumor tissue, taken at baseline. The receptors were gathered from a person between 30 and 80 years old with non-small cell lung cancer.

This clone was observed a handful of times. The CDR3 reads CASSDRDGWTQYF. The CDR3 nucleotides are TGTGCCAGCAGCGACAGGGACGGATGGACCCAGTACTTC. The V gene is TRBV7-9, the J gene TRBJ2-5; 7 bases line up with TRBD1. V lost 5 bases and J lost 7; bases outside the gene matches: 7. Germline V CDR1 and CDR2: SEHNR, FQNEAQ (reference sequence). The CDR3 spans 13 residues.

The chain carries TRBV7-9 and TRBJ2-5, with 10 bases that match TRBD2. This CDR3 has 16 amino acids. V trimming: 9 bases; J trimming: 2 bases; junction bases outside the gene matches: 12. Per germline, CDR1 SEHNR and CDR2 FQNEAQ (reference sequence). In nucleotides, the CDR3 is TGTGCCAGTGCTCGAAATAGCGGGAGGTTTCAAGAGACCCAGTACTTC. Translation gives CASARNSGRFQETQYF.

This rearrangement joins TRBV6-2 or TRBV6-3 to TRBJ1-6; 8 bases are a match to TRBD1. J was trimmed by 9 bases and V by 2 bases; bases with no gene match: 6. CDR1 is MNHEY, CDR2 SVGEGT, per germline. CDR3 length equals 15 residues. This CDR3 reads CASSYAGQGGSPLHF. The CDR3 DNA reads TGTGCCAGCAGTTACGCTGGACAGGGTGGTTCACCCCTCCACTTT.

This rearrangement joins TRBV5-1 to TRBJ1-2; TRBD1 is a possible D gene (5 bases). The CDR3 contains 14 residues. V lost 4 bases and J 6 bases, leaving 16 bases between the germline ends. CDR1 and CDR2 (germline): SGHRS, YFSETQ. The CDR3 nucleotides read TGCGCCAGCAGCCCCCGGGACGGTGGAGATGGCTACACCTTC. Protein: CASSPRDGGDGYTF.

V usage is TRBV24-1 and J usage is TRBJ2-3, with D perhaps TRBD2 (6 bases). Trimming removed 3 bases at V and 5 bases at J, with 14 bases between. CDR1 and CDR2 (germline): KGHDR, SFDVKD. The CDR3 spans 15 residues. CDR3 bases: TGTGCCACCAGTGATATGGGAGGAGCGGGAGATACGCAGTATTTT. It is translated as CATSDMGGAGDTQYF.

The V call is TRBV29-1, the J call TRBJ2-7; 15 bases are a match to TRBD2. Germline-derived CDR1 and CDR2 are SQVTM and ANQGSEA. Trimming at V came to 3 bases and at J to 2 bases, leaving 2 bases not matched to a gene. The CDR3 covers 15 residues. CDR3 sequence: CSVEGTSGRPYEQYF. CDR3 nucleotides: TGCAGCGTTGAGGGGACTAGCGGGAGGCCCTACGAGCAGTACTTC.

The table lists this clone with many counts. The V and J genes are TRBV2 and TRBJ2-7, with TRBD2 identical over 15 bases. Germline-derived CDR1 and CDR2 are SNHLY and FYNNEI. The CDR3 totals 18 residues. The ends lost 4 bases at V and 2 bases at J; junction bases unmatched: 9. The CDR3 sequence is CASSGTGTSGRSPYEQYF. The CDR3, as DNA: TGTGCCAGCAGTGGGACCGGGACTAGCGGGAGGTCGCCCTACGAGCAGTACTTC.

The chain couples TRBV27 to TRBJ1-5; perhaps TRBD1 as D (6 bases). The germline gives CDR1 MNHEY, CDR2 SMNVEV (reference sequence). The V end lost 7 bases, the J end lost 6 bases, and 22 bases lay between the germline ends. The CDR3 has 16 residues. The CDR3 coding sequence is TGTGCCAGCAACCCGACGGGACACACCTTGGGTCAGCCCCAGCATTTT. It translates to CASNPTGHTLGQPQHF.

V and J are TRBV7-2 and TRBJ2-3, with D tentatively TRBD2 (7 bases). Germline assignment: CDR1 SGHTA and CDR2 FQGNSA. V was cut by 3 bases and J by 5 bases, with 18 bases left in between. The CDR3 extends over 16 amino acids. CDR3 in DNA: TGTGCCAGCAGCTTCGGGGGGCGCAGGGCGCAAGATACGCAGTATTTT. This gives the protein CASSFGGRRAQDTQYF.

The J gene is TRBJ2-3, the V gene TRBV7-9, with 8 bases lining up with TRBD2. The germline V gene encodes CDR1 SEHNR and CDR2 FQNEAQ (reference sequence). The CDR3 consists of 14 residues. Unmatched junction bases numbered 6, after V lost 8 bases and J lost 2 bases. The CDR3: CASRSGLDTDTQYF. In DNA, the CDR3 is TGTGCCAGCCGCTCGGGACTAGACACAGATACGCAGTATTTT.

The chain links TRBV7-6 to TRBJ2-3; D remains ambiguous. CDR3 length equals 14 residues. The V gene's germline CDR1 is SGHVS and CDR2 FNYEAQ. The germline V and J ends were trimmed by 6 bases and 0 bases, with 10 bases remaining between them. CDR3 sequence reads: CASRKGASTDTQYF. The CDR3 region has the DNA TGTGCCAGCAGAAAAGGAGCAAGCACAGATACGCAGTATTTT.

The rearrangement uses TRBV5-1 and TRBJ2-5; TRBD2 matches 9 bases. Germline V gene lookup returns CDR1 SGHRS and CDR2 YFSETQ. The CDR3 consists of 16 residues. Trimming cost V 0 bases and J 5 bases; bases outside gene matches: 8. As DNA, the CDR3 is TGCGCCAGCAGCTTGGAAGCGGGGGGCCTTCTGGAGACCCAGTACTTC. As protein: CASSLEAGGLLETQYF.

The V gene is TRBV2, the J gene TRBJ1-6; 9 nucleotides match TRBD1. J lost 8 bases, V lost 7 bases, and 9 bases had no gene match. The CDR3 length is 15 residues. CDR1 and CDR2 (germline): SNHLY, FYNNEI. Written as DNA, the CDR3 is TGTGCCAGCATCCGGGGGGACAGGGAACATTCACCCCTCCACTTT. Amino acids: CASIRGDREHSPLHF.

This chain connects TRBV7-6 to TRBJ2-3; TRBD1 matches at 8 bases. This CDR3 comprises 15 residues. Trimming cost V 3 bases and J 0 bases; bases outside gene matches: 2. Germline CDR1 SGHVS, CDR2 FNYEAQ. The DNA of the CDR3 is TGTGCCAGCAGCTTCAGGGGGCGAAGCACAGATACGCAGTATTTT. Encoded protein: CASSFRGRSTDTQYF.

The chain couples TRBV2 to TRBJ2-3; 7 nucleotides agree with TRBD2. The CDR3 runs 16 residues. After removal of 6 bases from V and 4 bases from J, the junction contained 13 bases not matched to a gene. Germline-derived CDR1 and CDR2 are SNHLY and FYNNEI. CDR3 amino acids: CASRTPGGSSADTQYF. The DNA of the CDR3 is TGTGCCAGCAGGACGCCGGGCGGGAGTTCCGCAGATACGCAGTATTTT.

J is TRBJ2-2 and V is TRBV5-6; possibly TRBD2 for D (5 bases). Looked up from germline, CDR1 is SGHDT and CDR2 is YYEEEE. CDR3 length: 15 residues. V was clipped by 3 bases and J by 5 bases, with 14 bases between them. CDR3 nucleotides: TGTGCCAGCAGCTCCCAAGGTCGGAGGACCGGGGAGCTGTTTTTT. Amino acids: CASSSQGRRTGELFF. The whole variable domain, filled in from reference TRBV5-6 and TRBJ2-2, reads DAGVTQSPTHLIKTRGQQVTLRCSPKSGHDTVSWYQQALGQGPQFIFQYYEEEERQRGNFPDRFSGHQFPNYSSELNVNALLLGDSALYLCASSSQGRRTGELFFGEGSRLTVL.

This clone was seen once. V usage is TRBV29-1 and J usage is TRBJ1-4; no reliable D call. Germline V gives CDR1 SQVTM, CDR2 ANQGSEA. The CDR3 is 13 residues long. Trimming left V 6 bases short and J 1 base short, with 9 bases between. CDR3 bases: TGCAGCGTACACAGTGGAACTAATGAAAAACTGTTTTTT. As protein: CSVHSGTNEKLFF.

The rearrangement joins TRBV28 to TRBJ1-5; 8 bases map to TRBD1. The trim removed 8 bases at V and 3 bases at J, leaving 9 bases unmatched. Per the germline V gene, CDR1 is MDHEN and CDR2 is SYDVKM. The CDR3 covers 15 residues. CDR3 sequence: CASRPGGRDNQPQHF. Written as DNA, the CDR3 is TGTGCCAGCCGACCAGGGGGCCGTGACAATCAGCCCCAGCATTTT.

A few counts support this clone. The chain couples TRBV11-2 to TRBJ1-5; possibly TRBD1 for D (5 bases). Between the trimmed V and J ends, which lost 4 bases and 0 bases, there was a span of 10 bases. The CDR3 consists of 15 residues. The germline V gene has CDR1 SGHAT and CDR2 FQNNGV. The CDR3 bases are TGTGCCAGCAGCTCCCAGGGAAATAGCAATCAGCCCCAGCATTTT. Translating it yields CASSSQGNSNQPQHF.

V usage is TRBV30 and J usage is TRBJ1-1; a possible D gene is TRBD1 (6 bases). The ends were cut back, 2 bases at V and 2 bases at J, with 12 bases in the middle. The CDR3 spans 14 residues. CDR1 and CDR2 (germline): GTSNPN, SVGIG (reference sequence). DNA of the CDR3: TGTGCCTGGAGTACAGGGCGCCAAAACACTGAAGCTTTCTTT. Translating gives CAWSTGRQNTEAFF.

The chain carries TRBV18 and TRBJ2-5; TRBD1 might be the D (6 bases). The CDR3 consists of 14 residues. Trimming pared 4 bases from V and 2 bases from J, leaving 11 bases between. Germline V lookup: CDR1 KGHSH, CDR2 LQKENI. The chain's CDR3 is CASSQRTEQETQYF. The CDR3 DNA is TGTGCCAGCTCACAACGGACAGAACAAGAGACCCAGTACTTC.

The J gene is TRBJ2-1, the V gene TRBV27, with TRBD1 matching over 7 bases. Germline V CDR1 and CDR2: MNHEY, SMNVEV (reference sequence). The CDR3 contains 14 residues. Germline trimming cut 6 bases from V and 1 base from J; bases unmatched to any gene: 3. CDR3 protein: CASSRQGSYNEQFF. Here the CDR3 DNA reads TGTGCCAGCAGCCGACAGGGTTCCTACAATGAGCAGTTCTTC.

Only one count was recorded for this clone. The chain recombines TRBV28 with TRBJ2-1; D remains ambiguous. Per germline, CDR1 MDHEN and CDR2 SYDVKM. Trimming removed 1 base from V and 10 bases from J, with 8 bases in between. This CDR3 is built from 12 residues. The CDR3, as DNA: TGTGCCAGCAGTTTATTAGCACAGGAGCAGTTCTTC. Encoded protein: CASSLLAQEQFF. The complete variable domain, with remaining parts taken from reference TRBV28 and TRBJ2-1, reads DVKVTQSSRYLVKRTGEKVFLECVQDMDHENMFWYRQDPGLGLRLIYFSYDVKMKEKGDIPEGYSVSREKKERFSLILESASTNQTSMYLCASSLLAQEQFFGPGTRLTVL.

The chain recombines TRBV4-1 with TRBJ1-5; TRBD1 is a possible D gene (5 bases). The CDR3 is made up of 14 amino acids. CDR1 is MGHRA, CDR2 YSYEKL, per germline. Trimming took 4 bases from V and 7 from J, leaving 14 bases between them. The CDR3 spells CASSPQGALQPQHF. The DNA for the CDR3 is TGCGCCAGCAGCCCGCAGGGTGCATTACAGCCCCAGCATTTT.

The genes are TRBV9 and TRBJ2-3, with D possibly being TRBD1 (5 bases). Germline V gene lookup returns CDR1 SGDLS and CDR2 YYNGEE. The CDR3 is 13 residues long. Trimming cost V 6 bases and J 1 base, with 9 bases left between them. The CDR3 DNA sequence: TGTGCCAGCACTAGGGGCCGCACAGATACGCAGTATTTT. Its protein product is CASTRGRTDTQYF.

The V call is TRBV2, the J call TRBJ2-7; 12 bases fit TRBD2. CDR1 is SNHLY and CDR2 is FYNNEI in the germline V gene. The CDR3 contains 15 residues. After removal of 8 bases from V and 1 base from J, the junction contained 6 bases not matched to a gene. The DNA for the CDR3 is TGTGCCAGCGCCCCTACTAGCGGGAGGTCCTACGAGCAGTACTTC. As protein: CASAPTSGRSYEQYF.

The table lists this clone with a count of one. The chain recombines TRBV5-3 with TRBJ2-3; a possible D gene is TRBD2 (6 bases). TRBV5-3 is labeled an ORF, and its function is uncertain. The CDR3 contains 15 residues. Trimming took off 1 base at V and 1 base at J, with 10 bases between the two ends. CDR3 in DNA: TGTGCCAGAAGCTTGATCCGGGACTGCACAGATACGCAGTATTTT. Translation: CARSLIRDCTDTQYF.